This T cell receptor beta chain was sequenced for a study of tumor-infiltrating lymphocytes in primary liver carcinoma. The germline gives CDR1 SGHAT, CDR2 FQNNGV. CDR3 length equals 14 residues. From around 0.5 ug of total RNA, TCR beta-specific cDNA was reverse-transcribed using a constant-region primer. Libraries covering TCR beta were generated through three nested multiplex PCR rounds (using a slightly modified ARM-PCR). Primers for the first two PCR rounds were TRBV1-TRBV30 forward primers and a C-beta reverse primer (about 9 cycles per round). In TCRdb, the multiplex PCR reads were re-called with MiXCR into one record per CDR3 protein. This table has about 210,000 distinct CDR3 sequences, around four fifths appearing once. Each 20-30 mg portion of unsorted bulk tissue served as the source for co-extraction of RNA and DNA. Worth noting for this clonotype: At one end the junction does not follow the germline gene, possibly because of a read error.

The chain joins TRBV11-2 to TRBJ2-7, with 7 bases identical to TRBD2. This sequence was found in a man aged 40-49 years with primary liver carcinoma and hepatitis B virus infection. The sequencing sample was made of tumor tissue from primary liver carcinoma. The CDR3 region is CASSHGEGDYRQYF. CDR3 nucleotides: TGTGCAAGCAGCCATGGAGAAGGGGACTACAGGCAGTACTTC.